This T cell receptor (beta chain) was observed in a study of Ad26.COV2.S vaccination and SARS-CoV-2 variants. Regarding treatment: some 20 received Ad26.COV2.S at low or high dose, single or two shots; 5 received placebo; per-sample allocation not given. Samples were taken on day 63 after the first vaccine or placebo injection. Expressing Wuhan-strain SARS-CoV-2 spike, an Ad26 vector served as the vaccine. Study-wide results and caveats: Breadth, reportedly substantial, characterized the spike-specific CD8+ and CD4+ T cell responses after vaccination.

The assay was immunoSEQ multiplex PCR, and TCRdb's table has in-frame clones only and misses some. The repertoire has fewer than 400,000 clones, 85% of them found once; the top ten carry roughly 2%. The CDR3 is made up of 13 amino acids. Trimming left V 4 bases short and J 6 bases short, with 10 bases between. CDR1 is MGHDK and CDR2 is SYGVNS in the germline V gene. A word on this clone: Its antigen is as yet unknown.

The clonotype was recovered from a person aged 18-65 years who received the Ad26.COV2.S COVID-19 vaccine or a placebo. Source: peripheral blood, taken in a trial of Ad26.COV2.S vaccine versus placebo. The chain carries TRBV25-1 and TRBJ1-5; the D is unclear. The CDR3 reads CASSGGGSQPQHF. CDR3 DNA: TGTGCCAGCAGTGGGGGTGGATCTCAGCCCCAGCATTTT.